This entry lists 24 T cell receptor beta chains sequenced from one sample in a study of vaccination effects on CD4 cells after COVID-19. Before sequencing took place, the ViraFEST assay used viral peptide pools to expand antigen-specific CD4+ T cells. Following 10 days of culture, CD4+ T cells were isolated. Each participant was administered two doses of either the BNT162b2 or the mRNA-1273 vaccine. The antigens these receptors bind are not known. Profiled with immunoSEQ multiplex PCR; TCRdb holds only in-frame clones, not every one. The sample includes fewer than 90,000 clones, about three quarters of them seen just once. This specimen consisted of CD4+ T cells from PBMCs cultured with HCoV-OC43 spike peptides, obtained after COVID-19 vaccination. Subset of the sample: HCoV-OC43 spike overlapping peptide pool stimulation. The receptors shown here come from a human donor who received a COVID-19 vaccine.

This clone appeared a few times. The CDR3 DNA follows: TGTGCCAGCACCCCTGCCGGCTCTGGAAACACCATATATTTT. Its protein is CASTPAGSGNTIYF. V gene TRBV28 combines with J gene TRBJ1-3, with no clear D. Trimming cost V 7 bases and J 0 bases, with 10 bases left between them. CDR3 length: 14 residues. CDR1 and CDR2 from the germline V gene are MDHEN and SYDVKM.

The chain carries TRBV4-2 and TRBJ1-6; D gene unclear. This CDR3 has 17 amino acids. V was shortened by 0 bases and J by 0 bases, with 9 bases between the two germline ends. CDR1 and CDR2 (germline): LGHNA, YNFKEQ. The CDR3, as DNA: TGTGCCAGCAGCCAAGATCGGCTCCGCTCCTATAATTCACCCCTCCACTTT. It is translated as CASSQDRLRSYNSPLHF.

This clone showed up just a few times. CDR3 bases: TGTGCCTGGAGTGTAAACGGGGTTCGTGGCTACACCTTC. The encoded protein is CAWSVNGVRGYTF. The chain recombines TRBV30 with TRBJ1-2; D uncertain. In germline, CDR1 is GTSNPN, CDR2 SVGIG (reference sequence). The CDR3 has 13 amino acids. Trimming pared 0 bases from V and 7 bases from J, leaving 12 bases between.

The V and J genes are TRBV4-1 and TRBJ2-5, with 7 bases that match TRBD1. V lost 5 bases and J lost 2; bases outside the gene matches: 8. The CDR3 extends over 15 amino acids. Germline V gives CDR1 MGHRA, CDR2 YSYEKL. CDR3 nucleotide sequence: TGCGCCAGCAGCGGTAGACAGGGCGGTCAAGAGACCCAGTACTTC. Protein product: CASSGRQGGQETQYF.

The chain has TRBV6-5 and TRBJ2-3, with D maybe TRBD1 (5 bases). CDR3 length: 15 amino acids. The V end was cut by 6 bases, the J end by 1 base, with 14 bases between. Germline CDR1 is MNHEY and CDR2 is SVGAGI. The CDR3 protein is CASSLQVSRTDTQYF. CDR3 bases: TGTGCCAGCAGCTTACAGGTTTCTCGCACAGATACGCAGTATTTT.

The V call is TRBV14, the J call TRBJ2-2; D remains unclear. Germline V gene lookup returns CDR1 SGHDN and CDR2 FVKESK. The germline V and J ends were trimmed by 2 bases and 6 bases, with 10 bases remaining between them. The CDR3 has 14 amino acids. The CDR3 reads CASSQLSASGELFF. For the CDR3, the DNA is TGTGCCAGCAGCCAACTTTCCGCTTCCGGGGAGCTGTTTTTT.

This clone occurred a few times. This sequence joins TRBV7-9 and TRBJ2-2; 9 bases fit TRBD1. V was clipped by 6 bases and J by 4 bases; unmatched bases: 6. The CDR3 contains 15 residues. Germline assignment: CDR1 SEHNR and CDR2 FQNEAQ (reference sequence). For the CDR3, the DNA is TGTGCCAGCAGTCGGACAGGGGCTTTCACCGGGGAGCTGTTTTTT. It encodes CASSRTGAFTGELFF.

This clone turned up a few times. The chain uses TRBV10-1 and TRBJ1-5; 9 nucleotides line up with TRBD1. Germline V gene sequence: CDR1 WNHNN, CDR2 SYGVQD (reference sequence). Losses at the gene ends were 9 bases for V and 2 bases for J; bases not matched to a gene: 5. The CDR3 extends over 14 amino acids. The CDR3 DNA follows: TGCGCCAGTACGGACAGGGGTGGCAATCAGCCCCAGCATTTT. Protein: CASTDRGGNQPQHF.

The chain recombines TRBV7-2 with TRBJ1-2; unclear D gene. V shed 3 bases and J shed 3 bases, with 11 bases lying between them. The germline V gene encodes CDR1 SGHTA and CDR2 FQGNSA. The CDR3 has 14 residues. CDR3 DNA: TGTGCCAGCAGCTTGGTCCGGACCGACTATGGCTACACCTTC. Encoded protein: CASSLVRTDYGYTF.

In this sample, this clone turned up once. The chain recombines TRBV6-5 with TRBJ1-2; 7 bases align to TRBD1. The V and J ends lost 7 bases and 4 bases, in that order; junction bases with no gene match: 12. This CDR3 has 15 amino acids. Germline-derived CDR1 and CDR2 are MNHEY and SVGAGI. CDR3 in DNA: TGTGCCAGCAACCTACGCTCGGGACAGCTCTATGGCTACACCTTC. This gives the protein CASNLRSGQLYGYTF.

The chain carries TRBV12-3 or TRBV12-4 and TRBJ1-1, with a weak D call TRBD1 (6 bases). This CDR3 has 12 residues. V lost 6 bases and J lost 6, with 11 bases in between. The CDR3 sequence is CASRQQGPEAFF. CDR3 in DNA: TGTGCCAGCAGACAACAGGGTCCTGAAGCTTTCTTT.

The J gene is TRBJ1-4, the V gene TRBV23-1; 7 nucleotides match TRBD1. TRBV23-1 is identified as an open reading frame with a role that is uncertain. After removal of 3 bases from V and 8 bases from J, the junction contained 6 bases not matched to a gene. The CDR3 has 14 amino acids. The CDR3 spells CASSQTGFREKLFF. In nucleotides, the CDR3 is TGCGCCAGCAGTCAGACAGGGTTTAGAGAAAAACTGTTTTTT.

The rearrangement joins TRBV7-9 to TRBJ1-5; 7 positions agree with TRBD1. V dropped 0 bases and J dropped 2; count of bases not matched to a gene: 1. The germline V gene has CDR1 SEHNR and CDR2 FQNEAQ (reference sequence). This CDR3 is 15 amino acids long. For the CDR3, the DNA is TGTGCCAGCAGCTTAGCAGGGGGCGGCAATCAGCCCCAGCATTTT. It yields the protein CASSLAGGGNQPQHF.

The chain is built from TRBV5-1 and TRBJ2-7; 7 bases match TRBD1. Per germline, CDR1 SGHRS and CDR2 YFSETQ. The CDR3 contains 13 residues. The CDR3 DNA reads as TGCGCCAGCAGTTTGGGACAGAACTACGAGCAGTACGTC. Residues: CASSLGQNYEQYV.

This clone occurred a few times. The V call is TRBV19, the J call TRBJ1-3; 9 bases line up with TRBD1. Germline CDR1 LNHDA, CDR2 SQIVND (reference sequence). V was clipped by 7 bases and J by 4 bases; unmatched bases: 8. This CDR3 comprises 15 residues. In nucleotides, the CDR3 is TGTGCCAGTAAACCGGGACAGGGTGCGGGAAACACCATATATTTT. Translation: CASKPGQGAGNTIYF.

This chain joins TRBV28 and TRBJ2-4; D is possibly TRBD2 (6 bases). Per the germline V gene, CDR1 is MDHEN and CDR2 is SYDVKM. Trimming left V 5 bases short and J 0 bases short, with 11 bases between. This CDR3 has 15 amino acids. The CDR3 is CASSPPGLAKNIQYF. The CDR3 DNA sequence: TGTGCCAGCAGTCCCCCGGGACTAGCCAAAAACATTCAGTACTTC.

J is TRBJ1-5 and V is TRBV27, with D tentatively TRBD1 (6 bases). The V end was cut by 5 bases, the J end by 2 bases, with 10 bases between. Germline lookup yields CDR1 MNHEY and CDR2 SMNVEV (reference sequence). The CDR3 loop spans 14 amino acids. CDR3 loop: CASSPRQGNQPQHF. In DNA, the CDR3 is TGTGCCAGCAGTCCAAGACAGGGCAATCAGCCCCAGCATTTT.

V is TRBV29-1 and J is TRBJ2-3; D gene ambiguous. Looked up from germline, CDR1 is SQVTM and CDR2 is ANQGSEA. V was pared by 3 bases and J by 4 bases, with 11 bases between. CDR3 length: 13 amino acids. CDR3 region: CSVEGNGADTQYF. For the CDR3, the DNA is TGCAGCGTTGAGGGGAATGGCGCAGATACGCAGTATTTT.

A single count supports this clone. CDR3 sequence: CATSDFRGIAGELFF. The CDR3 DNA sequence: TGTGCCACCAGTGATTTTAGAGGGATCGCCGGGGAGCTGTTTTTT. The rearrangement joins TRBV24-1 to TRBJ2-2; tentatively, D is TRBD2 (5 bases). The CDR3 covers 15 residues. Germline CDR1 and CDR2: KGHDR and SFDVKD. V was clipped by 1 base and J by 6 bases, with 11 bases between them.

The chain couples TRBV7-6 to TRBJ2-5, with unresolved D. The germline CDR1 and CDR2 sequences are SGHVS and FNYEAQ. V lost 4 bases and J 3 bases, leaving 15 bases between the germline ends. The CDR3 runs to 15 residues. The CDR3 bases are TGTGCCAGCAGCTCTAGGCCGAGCGAAGAAGAGACCCAGTACTTC. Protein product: CASSSRPSEEETQYF.

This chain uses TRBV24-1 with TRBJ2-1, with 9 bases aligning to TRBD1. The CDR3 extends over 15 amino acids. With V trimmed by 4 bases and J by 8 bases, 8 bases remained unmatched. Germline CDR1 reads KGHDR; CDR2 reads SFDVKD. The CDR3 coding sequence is TGTGCCACCAGTGAACCCGGGACAGGGATCCATGAGCAGTTCTTC. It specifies CATSEPGTGIHEQFF.

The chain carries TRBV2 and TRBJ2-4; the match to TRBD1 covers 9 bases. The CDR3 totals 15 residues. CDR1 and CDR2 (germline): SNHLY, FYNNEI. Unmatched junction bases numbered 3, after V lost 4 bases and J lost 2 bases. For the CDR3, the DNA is TGTGCCAGCAGTGCACAGGGGGCAACCAAAAACATTCAGTACTTC. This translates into CASSAQGATKNIQYF.

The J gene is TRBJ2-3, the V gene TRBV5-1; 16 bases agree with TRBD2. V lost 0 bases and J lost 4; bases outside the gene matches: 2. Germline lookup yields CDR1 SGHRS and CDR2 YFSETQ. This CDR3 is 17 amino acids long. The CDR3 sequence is CASSLAGTSGGADTQYF. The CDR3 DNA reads TGCGCCAGCAGCTTGGCCGGGACTAGCGGGGGGGCAGATACGCAGTATTTT.

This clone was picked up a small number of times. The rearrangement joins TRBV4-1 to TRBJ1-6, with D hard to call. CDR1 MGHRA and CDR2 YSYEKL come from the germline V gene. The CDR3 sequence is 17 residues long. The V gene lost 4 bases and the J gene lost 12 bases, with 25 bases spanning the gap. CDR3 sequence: CASSRTRDSTLMGPLHF. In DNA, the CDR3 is TGCGCCAGCAGCCGGACCCGGGATAGTACTCTGATGGGACCCCTCCACTTT.